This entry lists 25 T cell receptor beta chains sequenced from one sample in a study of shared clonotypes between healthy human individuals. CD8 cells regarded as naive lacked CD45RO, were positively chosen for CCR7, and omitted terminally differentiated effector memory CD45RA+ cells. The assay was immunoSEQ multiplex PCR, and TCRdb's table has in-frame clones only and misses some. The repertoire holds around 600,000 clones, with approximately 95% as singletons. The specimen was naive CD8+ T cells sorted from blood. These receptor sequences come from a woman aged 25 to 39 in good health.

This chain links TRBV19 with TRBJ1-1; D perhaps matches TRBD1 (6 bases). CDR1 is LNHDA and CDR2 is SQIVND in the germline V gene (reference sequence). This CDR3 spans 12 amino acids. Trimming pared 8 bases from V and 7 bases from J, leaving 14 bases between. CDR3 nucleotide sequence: TGTGCCAGTCTTCGGGAGGGGGTTGAAGCTTTCTTT. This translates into CASLREGVEAFF.

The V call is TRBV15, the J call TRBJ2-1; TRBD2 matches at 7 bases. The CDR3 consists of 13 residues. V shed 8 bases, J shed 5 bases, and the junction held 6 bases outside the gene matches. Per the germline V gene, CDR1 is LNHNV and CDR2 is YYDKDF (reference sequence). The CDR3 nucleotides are TGTGCCACCCGGGGGGATTGGGACAATGAGCAGTTCTTC. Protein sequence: CATRGDWDNEQFF.

DNA of the CDR3: TGCGCCAGCAGCCAAGATTGGGGTAACAGGAATCAGCCCCAGCATTTT. It translates to CASSQDWGNRNQPQHF. The J gene is TRBJ1-5, the V gene TRBV4-1; D is perhaps TRBD1 (5 bases). Trimming removed 0 bases at V and 4 bases at J, with 13 bases between. This CDR3 has 16 amino acids. Looked up from germline, CDR1 is MGHRA and CDR2 is YSYEKL.

CDR3 loop: CASSSRGDSNQPQHF. CDR3 coding DNA: TGTGCCAGCAGCTCCAGGGGAGATAGCAATCAGCCCCAGCATTTT. This chain uses TRBV13 with TRBJ1-5; possibly TRBD1 for D (6 bases). Deletions cut 4 bases from V and 0 bases from J, with 10 bases between. The CDR3 has 15 amino acids. Germline V gene sequence: CDR1 PRHDT, CDR2 FYEKMQ (reference sequence).

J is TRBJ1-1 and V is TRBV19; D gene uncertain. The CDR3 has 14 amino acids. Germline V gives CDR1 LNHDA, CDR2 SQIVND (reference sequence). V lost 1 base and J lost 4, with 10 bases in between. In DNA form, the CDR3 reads TGTGCCAGTAGTATAGCCGCGGGAGTCACTGAAGCTTTCTTT. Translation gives CASSIAAGVTEAFF.

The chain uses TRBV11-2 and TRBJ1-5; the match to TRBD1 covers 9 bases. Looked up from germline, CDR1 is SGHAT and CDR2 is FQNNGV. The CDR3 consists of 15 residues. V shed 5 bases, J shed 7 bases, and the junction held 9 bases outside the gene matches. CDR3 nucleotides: TGTGCCAGCAGCGACACCGGGACAGGGTGGCAGCCCCAGCATTTT. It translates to CASSDTGTGWQPQHF. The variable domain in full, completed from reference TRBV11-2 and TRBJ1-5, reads EAGVAQSPRYKIIEKRQSVAFWCNPISGHATLYWYQQILGQGPKLLIQFQNNGVVDDSQLPKDRFSAERLKGVDSTLKIQPAKLEDSAVYLCASSDTGTGWQPQHFGDGTRLSIL.

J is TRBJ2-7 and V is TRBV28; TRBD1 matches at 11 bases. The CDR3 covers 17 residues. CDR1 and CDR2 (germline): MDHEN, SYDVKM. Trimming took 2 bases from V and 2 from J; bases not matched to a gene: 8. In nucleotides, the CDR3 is TGTGCCAGCAGTTTAATCGGGTGGGGACAGGGGGCCTACGAGCAGTACTTC. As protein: CASSLIGWGQGAYEQYF.

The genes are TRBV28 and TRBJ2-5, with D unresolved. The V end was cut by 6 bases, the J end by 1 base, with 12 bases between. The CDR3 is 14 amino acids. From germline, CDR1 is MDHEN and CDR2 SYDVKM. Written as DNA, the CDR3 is TGTGCCAGCAGGCTATTGGACGGCCAAGAGACCCAGTACTTC. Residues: CASRLLDGQETQYF. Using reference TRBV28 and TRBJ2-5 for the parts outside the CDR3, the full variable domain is DVKVTQSSRYLVKRTGEKVFLECVQDMDHENMFWYRQDPGLGLRLIYFSYDVKMKEKGDIPEGYSVSREKKERFSLILESASTNQTSMYLCASRLLDGQETQYFGPGTRLLVL.

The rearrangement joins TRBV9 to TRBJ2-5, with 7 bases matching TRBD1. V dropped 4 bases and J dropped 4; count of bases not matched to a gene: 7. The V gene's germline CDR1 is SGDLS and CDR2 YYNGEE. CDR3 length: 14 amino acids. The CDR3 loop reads CASSPKGAGETQYF. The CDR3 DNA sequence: TGTGCCAGCAGCCCTAAGGGGGCAGGAGAGACCCAGTACTTC.

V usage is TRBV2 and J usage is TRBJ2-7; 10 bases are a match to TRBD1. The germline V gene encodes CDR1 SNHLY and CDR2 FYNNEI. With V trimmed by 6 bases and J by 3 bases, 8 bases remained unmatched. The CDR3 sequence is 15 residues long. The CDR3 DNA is TGTGCCAGCAGCTTAATCCGGGACAGGGGCTACGAGCAGTACTTC. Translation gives CASSLIRDRGYEQYF.

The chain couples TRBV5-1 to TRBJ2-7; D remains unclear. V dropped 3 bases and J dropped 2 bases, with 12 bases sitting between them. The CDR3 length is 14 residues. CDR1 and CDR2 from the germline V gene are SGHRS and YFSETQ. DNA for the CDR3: TGCGCCAGCAGCTCCGGCCGGCAAGCCTACGAGCAGTACTTC. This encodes CASSSGRQAYEQYF.

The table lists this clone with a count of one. The CDR3 region is CSVEGVPGTSGNPSSYNEQFF. The CDR3 nucleotides read TGCAGCGTTGAAGGTGTCCCCGGGACTAGCGGGAATCCCAGCTCCTACAATGAGCAGTTCTTC. The J gene is TRBJ2-1, the V gene TRBV29-1; TRBD2 aligns across 13 bases. Trimming removed 1 base from V and 0 bases from J; junction bases left unmatched: 15. The CDR3 is made up of 21 amino acids. Germline CDR1 reads SQVTM; CDR2 reads ANQGSEA.

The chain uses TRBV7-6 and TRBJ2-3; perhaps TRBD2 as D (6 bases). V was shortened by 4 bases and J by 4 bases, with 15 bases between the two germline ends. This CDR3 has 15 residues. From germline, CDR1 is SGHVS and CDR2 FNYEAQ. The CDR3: CASSSGGPYADTQYF. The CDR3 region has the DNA TGTGCCAGCAGCTCCGGAGGGCCTTATGCAGATACGCAGTATTTT.

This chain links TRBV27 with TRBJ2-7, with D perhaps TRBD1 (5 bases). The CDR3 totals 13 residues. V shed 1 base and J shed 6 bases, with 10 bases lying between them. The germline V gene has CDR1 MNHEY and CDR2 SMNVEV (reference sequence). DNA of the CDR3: TGTGCCAGCAGTTTATTAGGGGATGGCGAGCAGTACTTC. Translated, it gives CASSLLGDGEQYF.

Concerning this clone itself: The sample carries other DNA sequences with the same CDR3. The CDR3 nucleotides read TGTGCCAGCAGCCCGACAGGGACCTCCTCCTACGAGCAGTACTTC. Its translation: CASSPTGTSSYEQYF. The chain carries TRBV28 and TRBJ2-7; 7 bases agree with TRBD1. The CDR3 has 15 residues. The germline V gene has CDR1 MDHEN and CDR2 SYDVKM. The V gene end was trimmed by 6 bases and the J gene end by 0 bases; junction bases not matched to a gene: 8.

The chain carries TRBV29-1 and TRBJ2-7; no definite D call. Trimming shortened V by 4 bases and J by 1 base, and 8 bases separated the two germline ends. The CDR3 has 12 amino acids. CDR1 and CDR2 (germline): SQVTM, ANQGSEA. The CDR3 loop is CSVVSRSYEQYF. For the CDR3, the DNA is TGCAGCGTTGTTAGCCGGTCCTACGAGCAGTACTTC.

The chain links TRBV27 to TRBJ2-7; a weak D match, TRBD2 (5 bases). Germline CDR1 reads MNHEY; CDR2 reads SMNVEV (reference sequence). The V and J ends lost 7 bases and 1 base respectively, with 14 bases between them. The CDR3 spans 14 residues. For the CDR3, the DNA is TGTGCCAGCAAATATGCTCGAGGGTCCTACGAGCAGTACTTC. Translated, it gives CASKYARGSYEQYF.

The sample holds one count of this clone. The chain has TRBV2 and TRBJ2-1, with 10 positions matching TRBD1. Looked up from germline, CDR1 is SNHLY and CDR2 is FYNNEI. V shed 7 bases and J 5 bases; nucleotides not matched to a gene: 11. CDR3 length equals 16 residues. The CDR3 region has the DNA TGTGCCAGCAATGATGCCGGGACAGGGGATGACAATGAGCAGTTCTTC. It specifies CASNDAGTGDDNEQFF.

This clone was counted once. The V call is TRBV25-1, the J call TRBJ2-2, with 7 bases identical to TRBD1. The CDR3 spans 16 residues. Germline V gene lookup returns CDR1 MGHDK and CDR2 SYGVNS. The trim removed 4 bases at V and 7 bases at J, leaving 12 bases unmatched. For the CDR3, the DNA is TGTGCCAGCAGTGCTCCCCGACAGGGTAGTATCGGGGAGCTGTTTTTT. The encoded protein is CASSAPRQGSIGELFF.

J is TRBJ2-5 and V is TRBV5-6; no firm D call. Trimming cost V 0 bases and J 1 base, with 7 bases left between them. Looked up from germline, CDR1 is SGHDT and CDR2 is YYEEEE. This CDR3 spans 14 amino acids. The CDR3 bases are TGTGCCAGCAGCTTGGGAGCTGGCCAAGAGACCCAGTACTTC. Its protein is CASSLGAGQETQYF.

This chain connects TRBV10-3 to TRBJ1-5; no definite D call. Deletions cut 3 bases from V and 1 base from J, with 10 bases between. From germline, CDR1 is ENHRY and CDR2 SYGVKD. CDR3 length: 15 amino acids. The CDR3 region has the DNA TGTGCCATCAGTGATCCTTCCGGGAGCAATCAGCCCCAGCATTTT. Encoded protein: CAISDPSGSNQPQHF.

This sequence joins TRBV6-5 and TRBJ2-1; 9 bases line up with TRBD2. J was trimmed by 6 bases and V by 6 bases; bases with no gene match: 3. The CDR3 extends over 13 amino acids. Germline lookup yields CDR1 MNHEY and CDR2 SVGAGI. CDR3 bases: TGTGCCAGCAGACCGGGACTAGCCAATGAGCAGTTCTTC. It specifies CASRPGLANEQFF.

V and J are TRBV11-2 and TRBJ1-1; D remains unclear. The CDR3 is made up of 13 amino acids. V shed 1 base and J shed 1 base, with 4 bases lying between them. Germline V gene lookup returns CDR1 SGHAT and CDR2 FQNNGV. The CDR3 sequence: CASSLVPNTEAFF. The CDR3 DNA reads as TGTGCCAGCAGCTTAGTGCCGAACACTGAAGCTTTCTTT.

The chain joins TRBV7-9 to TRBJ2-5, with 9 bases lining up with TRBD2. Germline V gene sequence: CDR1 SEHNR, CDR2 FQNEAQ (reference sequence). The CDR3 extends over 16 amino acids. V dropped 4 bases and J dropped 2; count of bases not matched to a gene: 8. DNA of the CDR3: TGTGCCAGCAGCTCCATAGCGGGAGTGGGGCAAGAGACCCAGTACTTC. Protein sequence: CASSSIAGVGQETQYF.

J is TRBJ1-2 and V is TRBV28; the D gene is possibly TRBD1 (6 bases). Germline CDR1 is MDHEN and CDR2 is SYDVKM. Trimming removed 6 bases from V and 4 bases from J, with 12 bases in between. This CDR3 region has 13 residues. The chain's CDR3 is CASRSTGSYGYTF. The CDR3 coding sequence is TGTGCCAGCAGATCGACAGGATCCTATGGCTACACCTTC.